This is a list of T cell receptor beta chains from one sample in a study of T cells in localized non-small cell lung cancer. Profiling relied on immunoSEQ multiplex PCR, and the TCRdb table lists in-frame clones only, not all of them. The table records about 41,000 clones, 85% to 90% of them present only once. The sequencing used peripheral blood, collected before any cancer treatment. These TCRs come from a female donor older than 55 with stage I squamous cell lung carcinoma. CDR3s include the opening cysteine and the closing phenylalanine or tryptophan. D genes are given only for firm matches. Not every row has a clone size; where given, it reads once, few, many or a size class.

j_call: TRBJ2-1; clone_size: few; v_call: TRBV5-4; d_call: TRBD2; cdr3_nt: TGTGCCAGCAGCTTGGGGTTGTATGAACTAGCGGGAAGTGAGCAGTTCTTC; cdr3_aa: CASSLGLYELAGSEQFF
j_call: TRBJ2-3; clone_size: .; v_call: TRBV5-6; d_call: .; cdr3_nt: TGTGCCAGCAGCTCAGGGAGAGCTACGCAGTATTTT; cdr3_aa: CASSSGRATQYF
j_call: TRBJ1-5; clone_size: .; v_call: TRBV19; d_call: TRBD1; cdr3_nt: TGTGCCAGCCGGGACAGGGAAGGGAGCAATCAGCCCCAGCATTTT; cdr3_aa: CASRDREGSNQPQHF
j_call: TRBJ1-4; clone_size: .; v_call: TRBV15; d_call: .; cdr3_nt: TGTGCCACCAGACAGAGGAATGAAAAACTGTTTTTT; cdr3_aa: CATRQRNEKLFF
j_call: TRBJ1-6; clone_size: .; v_call: TRBV18; d_call: .; cdr3_nt: TGTGCCAGCTCACGACAGGAATCGCGATCACCCCTCCACTTT; cdr3_aa: CASSRQESRSPLHF
j_call: TRBJ2-7; clone_size: .; v_call: TRBV6-5; d_call: .; cdr3_nt: TGTGCCAGCACCACCGGGACCCTGATCACCTACGAGCAGTACTTC; cdr3_aa: CASTTGTLITYEQYF
j_call: TRBJ1-4; clone_size: .; v_call: TRBV4-1; d_call: .; cdr3_nt: TGCGCCAGCAGGCCCGTCCGGGGACCGGATAGGGAAAAACTGTTTTTT; cdr3_aa: CASRPVRGPDREKLFF
j_call: TRBJ2-3; clone_size: .; v_call: TRBV2; d_call: .; cdr3_nt: TGTGCCAGCAGTGTAGTGGGGACCCTGTTGCCTTTT; cdr3_aa: CASSVVGTLLPF
j_call: TRBJ2-7; clone_size: .; v_call: TRBV5-1; d_call: .; cdr3_nt: TGCGCCAGCAGTGTGACAGCGACTTCCTACGAGCAGTACTTC; cdr3_aa: CASSVTATSYEQYF
j_call: TRBJ2-5; clone_size: .; v_call: TRBV28; d_call: TRBD2; cdr3_nt: TGTGCCAGCACCACTCGGGGACTAGCGGAAGAGACCCAGTACTTC; cdr3_aa: CASTTRGLAEETQYF
j_call: TRBJ2-1; clone_size: .; v_call: TRBV28; d_call: .; cdr3_nt: TGTGCCAGCAGTGCGATCACACGGGACGAGGGTGAGCAGTTCTTC; cdr3_aa: CASSAITRDEGEQFF
j_call: TRBJ1-4; clone_size: .; v_call: TRBV27; d_call: .; cdr3_nt: TGTGCCAGCAGTACATATTCAGGAGACGTGAATGAAAAACTGTTTTTT; cdr3_aa: CASSTYSGDVNEKLFF
j_call: TRBJ2-2; clone_size: once; v_call: TRBV10-2; d_call: .; cdr3_nt: TGCGCCAGCAGTGAGATTGCCAGAAACACCGGGGAGCTGTTTTTT; cdr3_aa: CASSEIARNTGELFF
j_call: TRBJ1-4; clone_size: .; v_call: TRBV7-6; d_call: TRBD1; cdr3_nt: TGTGCCAGCAGCTTAGCGTCCGGGACAGGGGAGGAAAAACTGTTTTTT; cdr3_aa: CASSLASGTGEEKLFF
j_call: TRBJ2-2; clone_size: .; v_call: TRBV9; d_call: TRBD2; cdr3_nt: TGTGCCAGCAGCTTTAGCGGGAGGGGCACCGGGGAGCTGTTTTTT; cdr3_aa: CASSFSGRGTGELFF
j_call: TRBJ1-4; clone_size: .; v_call: TRBV9; d_call: .; cdr3_nt: TGTGCCAGCAGCGTAGGGGCAGGGAATGATGAAAAACTGTTTTTT; cdr3_aa: CASSVGAGNDEKLFF
j_call: TRBJ1-1; clone_size: .; v_call: TRBV6-5; d_call: TRBD1; cdr3_nt: TGTGCCAGCAGTTACTCGCGACAGGGGATACTTGAAGCTTTCTTT; cdr3_aa: CASSYSRQGILEAFF
j_call: TRBJ2-5; clone_size: .; v_call: TRBV2; d_call: .; cdr3_nt: TGTGCCAGCAGTGACCGACAGACTATTCAAGAGACCCAGTACTTC; cdr3_aa: CASSDRQTIQETQYF
j_call: TRBJ2-1; clone_size: .; v_call: TRBV13; d_call: .; cdr3_nt: TGTGCCAGCAAAGCCCTTTATGGGAATGAGCAGTTCTTC; cdr3_aa: CASKALYGNEQFF
j_call: TRBJ1-2; clone_size: .; v_call: TRBV2; d_call: TRBD1; cdr3_nt: TGTGCCAGCAGTCCCGGGACAGGGACGGTTATCTATGGCTACACCTTC; cdr3_aa: CASSPGTGTVIYGYTF
j_call: TRBJ2-7; clone_size: .; v_call: TRBV11-2; d_call: TRBD2; cdr3_nt: TGTGCCAGCAGACTTAACCCCGGACTAGTTCCCCGCGAGCAGTACTTC; cdr3_aa: CASRLNPGLVPREQYF
j_call: TRBJ2-7; clone_size: .; v_call: TRBV4-2; d_call: TRBD2; cdr3_nt: TGTGCCATTACCAGGCTAGCGGGCCTTCCTACCGGCGAGCAGTACTTC; cdr3_aa: CAITRLAGLPTGEQYF
j_call: TRBJ2-7; clone_size: .; v_call: TRBV7-9; d_call: .; cdr3_nt: TGTGCCAGCAGCTTAGCGCTGAGCGTCGCGAACTACGAGCAGTACTTC; cdr3_aa: CASSLALSVANYEQYF
j_call: TRBJ1-4; clone_size: .; v_call: TRBV30; d_call: .; cdr3_nt: TGTGCCTGGACACGGGAGAGTAATGAAAAACTGTTTTTT; cdr3_aa: CAWTRESNEKLFF
j_call: TRBJ1-5; clone_size: few; v_call: TRBV30; d_call: .; cdr3_nt: TGTGCCTGGAGTGGGACTAATGATCAGCCCCAGCATTTT; cdr3_aa: CAWSGTNDQPQHF
j_call: TRBJ1-4; clone_size: .; v_call: TRBV30; d_call: .; cdr3_nt: TGTGCCGTGCCCGGTGGTGAAAAACTGTTTTTT; cdr3_aa: CAVPGGEKLFF
j_call: TRBJ2-5; clone_size: .; v_call: TRBV11-2; d_call: .; cdr3_nt: TGTGCCAGCAGCCATGGGGCAGAACCGTACTTC; cdr3_aa: CASSHGAEPYF
j_call: TRBJ2-7; clone_size: .; v_call: TRBV5-5; d_call: .; cdr3_nt: TGTGCCAGCAGCTTGATCGGGAGTAACTACGAGCAGTACTTC; cdr3_aa: CASSLIGSNYEQYF
j_call: TRBJ2-7; clone_size: .; v_call: TRBV5-6; d_call: .; cdr3_nt: TGTGCCAGCAGCCAAGGGGGGACAGCTTTAAAGCAGTACTTC; cdr3_aa: CASSQGGTALKQYF
j_call: TRBJ2-7; clone_size: .; v_call: TRBV4-1; d_call: .; cdr3_nt: TGCGCCAGCAGCCAAGAGTCGGCGCTGAGCTCCTACGAGCAGTACTTC; cdr3_aa: CASSQESALSSYEQYF
j_call: TRBJ2-2; clone_size: .; v_call: TRBV6-5; d_call: TRBD2; cdr3_nt: TGTGCCAGCTTAGCGGGAGCGCCGAACACCGGGGAGCTGTTTTTT; cdr3_aa: CASLAGAPNTGELFF
j_call: TRBJ1-5; clone_size: .; v_call: TRBV18; d_call: .; cdr3_nt: TGTGCCAGCTCACACGGGGGGCGCGATCAGCCCCAGCATTTT; cdr3_aa: CASSHGGRDQPQHF
j_call: TRBJ2-7; clone_size: .; v_call: TRBV18; d_call: TRBD2; cdr3_nt: TGTGCCAGCTCACGCACTAGCGGGGGCACCCACGAGCAGTACTTC; cdr3_aa: CASSRTSGGTHEQYF
j_call: TRBJ1-3; clone_size: .; v_call: TRBV7-8; d_call: TRBD1; cdr3_nt: TGTGGGTGGGGGGACAGCTCTGGAAACACCATATATTTT; cdr3_aa: CGWGDSSGNTIYF
j_call: TRBJ1-3; clone_size: few; v_call: TRBV19; d_call: .; cdr3_nt: TGTGCCAGTAGAGCCCCCAGCTCTGGAAACACCATATATTTT; cdr3_aa: CASRAPSSGNTIYF
j_call: TRBJ2-1; clone_size: .; v_call: TRBV7-8; d_call: TRBD2; cdr3_nt: TGTGCCAGCAGCTTAGTACTAGCGGGGAAAACCCTATACAATGAGCAGTTCTTC; cdr3_aa: CASSLVLAGKTLYNEQFF
j_call: TRBJ1-2; clone_size: .; v_call: TRBV5-5; d_call: .; cdr3_nt: TGTGCCAGCAGCTTGGTGAGGTTCGGGTATGGCTACACCTTC; cdr3_aa: CASSLVRFGYGYTF
j_call: TRBJ2-1; clone_size: .; v_call: TRBV5-1; d_call: .; cdr3_nt: TGCGCCAGCAGCCCTGTCGGAGGGGTCAATGAGCAGTTCTTC; cdr3_aa: CASSPVGGVNEQFF
j_call: TRBJ2-3; clone_size: .; v_call: TRBV19; d_call: .; cdr3_nt: TGTGCCAGTAGTATAGTTTCTAGCGGCACAGATACGCAGTATTTT; cdr3_aa: CASSIVSSGTDTQYF
j_call: TRBJ2-7; clone_size: .; v_call: TRBV7-2; d_call: .; cdr3_nt: TGTGCCAGCAGCTGGGACCACTACGAGCAGTACTTC; cdr3_aa: CASSWDHYEQYF
j_call: TRBJ2-1; clone_size: once; v_call: TRBV7-8; d_call: .; cdr3_nt: TGTGCCAGCAGCTTAACCAGGGCTTACAATGAGCAGTTCTTC; cdr3_aa: CASSLTRAYNEQFF
j_call: TRBJ1-1; clone_size: .; v_call: TRBV7-2; d_call: .; cdr3_nt: TGTGCCAGCAGCTTAGACGGGGGGCTGGTGAACACTGAAGCTTTCTTT; cdr3_aa: CASSLDGGLVNTEAFF